The 30 T cell receptor beta chains presented below share a single source sample, sequenced in a study of shared clonotypes between healthy human individuals. The naive CD8 subset, CD45RO-negative cells positively selected for CCR7, excluded terminally differentiated effector memory CD45RA+ cells. Only in-frame clones appear in the TCRdb table, and some are missing; sequencing was by immunoSEQ multiplex PCR. The sample carries 2 million or so clones, approximately 94% recorded once. Sample: naive CD8+ T cells sorted from blood. These receptors all stem from a young man in good health.

This clone was observed once. This chain joins TRBV27 and TRBJ2-7; 8 bases line up with TRBD2. Germline V gives CDR1 MNHEY, CDR2 SMNVEV (reference sequence). This CDR3 has 16 residues. With V trimmed by 5 bases and J by 2 bases, 11 bases remained unmatched. The chain's CDR3 is CASSPPRAGGAYEQYF. The DNA of the CDR3 is TGTGCCAGCAGTCCGCCCCGGGCGGGGGGAGCCTACGAGCAGTACTTC.

In its sample, this clone was seen once. The chain carries TRBV2 and TRBJ1-1; TRBD1 matches at 7 bases. Germline values: CDR1 SNHLY, CDR2 FYNNEI. CDR3 length: 16 amino acids. V dropped 6 bases and J dropped 2; count of bases not matched to a gene: 12. CDR3 in DNA: TGTGCCAGCAGCCTTAGTCGGACAGGTCGCAACACTGAAGCTTTCTTT. Protein: CASSLSRTGRNTEAFF. Full variable domain (missing parts from reference TRBV2 and TRBJ1-1): EPEVTQTPSHQVTQMGQEVILRCVPISNHLYFYWYRQILGQKVEFLVSFYNNEISEKSEIFDDQFSVERPDGSNFTLKIRSTKLEDSAMYFCASSLSRTGRNTEAFFGQGTRLTVV.

This clone has only one observation. This rearrangement joins TRBV28 to TRBJ1-4, with D unclear. There are 17 residues in the CDR3. The germline V and J ends were trimmed by 6 bases and 2 bases, with 19 bases remaining between them. The germline V gene encodes CDR1 MDHEN and CDR2 SYDVKM. The CDR3 region has the DNA TGTGCCAGCAGCCCCTTAGGCGAGGCGGGGACTAATGAAAAACTGTTTTTT. It yields the protein CASSPLGEAGTNEKLFF.

The chain has TRBV2 and TRBJ1-1; no firm D call. This CDR3 is built from 12 residues. Germline CDR1 SNHLY, CDR2 FYNNEI. Trimming took off 4 bases at V and 11 bases at J, with 14 bases between the two ends. This CDR3 reads CASSAIDVEAFF. The CDR3, as DNA: TGTGCCAGCAGTGCGATAGACGTGGAGGCTTTCTTT.

This chain uses TRBV15 with TRBJ2-2; D uncertain. The CDR3 is 14 amino acids. Trimming took 3 bases from V and 5 from J, leaving 10 bases between them. Germline values: CDR1 LNHNV, CDR2 YYDKDF (reference sequence). The CDR3 reads CATSRLLGTGELFF. In DNA, the CDR3 is TGTGCCACCAGCAGGCTTTTGGGGACCGGGGAGCTGTTTTTT.

The J gene is TRBJ2-1, the V gene TRBV6-1; 9 bases map to TRBD1. Germline-derived CDR1 and CDR2 are MNHNS and SASEGT. With V trimmed by 11 bases and J by 6 bases, 11 bases remained unmatched. The CDR3 has 14 residues. CDR3 sequence reads: CAGSTGGMGNEQFF. DNA for the CDR3: TGTGCCGGATCTACAGGGGGCATGGGCAATGAGCAGTTCTTC.

The chain uses TRBV4-1 and TRBJ2-5, with 15 bases lining up with TRBD2. The germline gives CDR1 MGHRA, CDR2 YSYEKL. Losses at the gene ends were 5 bases for V and 4 bases for J; bases not matched to a gene: 5. There are 16 residues in the CDR3. Written as DNA, the CDR3 is TGCGCCAGCAGCTCCCGGACTAGCGGGGGGGCAGAGACCCAGTACTTC. The encoded protein is CASSSRTSGGAETQYF.

Concerning this clone itself: Other DNA variants within this sample encode the same CDR3. This chain connects TRBV5-1 to TRBJ2-7; weak D call: TRBD1 (5 bases). The CDR3 has 13 residues. Germline loops: CDR1 SGHRS, CDR2 YFSETQ. Deletions cut 2 bases from V and 1 base from J, with 7 bases between. The CDR3 sequence is CASSFPGSYEQYF. The CDR3 DNA reads TGCGCCAGCAGCTTTCCAGGGTCCTACGAGCAGTACTTC.

The gene calls are TRBV6-1 and TRBJ2-3; D might be TRBD2 (6 bases). Trimming pared 0 bases from V and 2 bases from J, leaving 12 bases between. The V gene's germline CDR1 is MNHNS and CDR2 SASEGT. The CDR3 has 16 amino acids. The CDR3 sequence is CASSEAGGLSTDTQYF. CDR3 DNA sequence: TGTGCCAGCAGTGAAGCGGGAGGACTTTCCACAGATACGCAGTATTTT.

The gene calls are TRBV7-6 and TRBJ2-1; either TRBD1 or TRBD2 may supply D (5 bases each). This CDR3 contains 15 residues. V shed 5 bases and J shed 0 bases, with 11 bases lying between them. Germline CDR1 SGHVS, CDR2 FNYEAQ. CDR3 loop: CASSPVRGSYNEQFF. In DNA, the CDR3 is TGTGCCAGCAGCCCGGTGAGGGGCTCCTACAATGAGCAGTTCTTC.

The rearrangement uses TRBV4-3 and TRBJ2-1; 7 bases line up with TRBD2. The CDR3 is 18 residues long. Losses at the gene ends were 0 bases for V and 3 bases for J; bases not matched to a gene: 11. Germline CDR1 is LGHNA and CDR2 is YSLEER. DNA of the CDR3: TGCGCCAGCAGCCAAGATCGGGTGCTGGCTAGCGGCTACAATGAGCAGTTCTTC. It codes for CASSQDRVLASGYNEQFF.

With regard to this clone: Other DNA sequences in this sample translate to the same CDR3. The rearrangement links TRBV13 to TRBJ2-5; D call uncertain. Between the trimmed V and J ends, which lost 5 bases and 4 bases, there was a span of 8 bases. This CDR3 has 12 amino acids. In germline, CDR1 is PRHDT, CDR2 FYEKMQ (reference sequence). The CDR3 bases are TGTGCCAGCAGCCTAGTATCAGAGACCCAGTACTTC. This sequence encodes CASSLVSETQYF.

The chain carries TRBV27 and TRBJ2-3; 13 bases are shared with TRBD2. CDR1 MNHEY and CDR2 SMNVEV come from the germline V gene (reference sequence). Trimming removed 3 bases from V and 2 bases from J; junction bases left unmatched: 11. The CDR3 has 19 residues. CDR3 sequence reads: CASSLTSGRPLLLTDTQYF. The CDR3 DNA follows: TGTGCCAGCAGTTTGACTAGCGGGAGGCCTTTGCTCCTCACAGATACGCAGTATTTT.

The chain has TRBV15 and TRBJ2-3; a possible D gene is TRBD2 (5 bases). This CDR3 has 14 amino acids. Germline CDR1 LNHNV, CDR2 YYDKDF (reference sequence). V was shortened by 8 bases and J by 2 bases, with 14 bases between the two germline ends. The CDR3 sequence is CATAAGIYTDTQYF. CDR3 coding DNA: TGTGCCACCGCCGCCGGGATTTACACAGATACGCAGTATTTT.

V is TRBV30 and J is TRBJ2-7; the match to TRBD2 covers 12 bases. This CDR3 spans 16 amino acids. V trimming: 5 bases; J trimming: 0 bases; junction bases outside the gene matches: 8. The germline gives CDR1 GTSNPN, CDR2 SVGIG (reference sequence). Written as DNA, the CDR3 is TGTGCCTGGGAGACCGGGACTAGCGGGCTCTCCTACGAGCAGTACTTC. Residues: CAWETGTSGLSYEQYF. Full variable domain (outside the CDR3, taken from reference TRBV30 and TRBJ2-7): SQTIHQWPATLVQPVGSPLSLECTVEGTSNPNLYWYRQAAGRGLQLLFYSVGIGQISSEVPQNLSASRPQDRQFILSSKKLLLSDSGFYLCAWETGTSGLSYEQYFGPGTRLTVT.

This chain links TRBV9 with TRBJ2-3; 7 bases match TRBD1. Germline assignment: CDR1 SGDLS and CDR2 YYNGEE. This CDR3 is 15 amino acids long. Trimming cost V 3 bases and J 6 bases; bases outside gene matches: 10. The CDR3 loop is CASSAKTTGADTQYF. The CDR3 DNA is TGTGCCAGCAGCGCGAAGACAACAGGGGCGGATACGCAGTATTTT. The full variable domain, rest sourced from reference TRBV9 and TRBJ2-3, is DSGVTQTPKHLITATGQRVTLRCSPRSGDLSVYWYQQSLDQGLQFLIQYYNGEERAKGNILERFSAQQFPDLHSELNLSSLELGDSALYFCASSAKTTGADTQYFGPGTRLTVL.

The rearrangement joins TRBV30 to TRBJ2-2; D is possibly TRBD1 or TRBD2 (6 bases each). The CDR3 has 14 residues. Looked up from germline, CDR1 is GTSNPN and CDR2 is SVGIG (reference sequence). The V and J ends lost 2 bases and 5 bases respectively, with 12 bases between them. CDR3 region: CAWSRGPGTGELFF. In DNA, the CDR3 is TGTGCCTGGAGTCGGGGGCCTGGGACCGGGGAGCTGTTTTTT.

The chain joins TRBV27 to TRBJ2-7; possibly TRBD2 for D (5 bases). Germline V gene sequence: CDR1 MNHEY, CDR2 SMNVEV (reference sequence). The CDR3 contains 15 residues. V was shortened by 5 bases and J by 3 bases, with 17 bases between the two germline ends. CDR3 sequence (DNA): TGTGCCAGCAGTCCCATGGGCCGAGCGGTCTACGAGCAGTACTTC. It is translated as CASSPMGRAVYEQYF.

V gene TRBV13 combines with J gene TRBJ2-5; 9 bases map to TRBD2. V shed 4 bases and J 2 bases; nucleotides not matched to a gene: 8. Germline values: CDR1 PRHDT, CDR2 FYEKMQ (reference sequence). There are 16 residues in the CDR3. CDR3 nucleotides: TGTGCCAGCAGCTCCCGAGTAGCGGGGGAGCAAGAGACCCAGTACTTC. Protein: CASSSRVAGEQETQYF.

The V call is TRBV27, the J call TRBJ2-1; 9 bases line up with TRBD2. CDR3 size: 17 residues. Unmatched junction bases numbered 6, after V lost 0 bases and J lost 3 bases. The germline gives CDR1 MNHEY, CDR2 SMNVEV (reference sequence). CDR3 protein: CASSLSSGSPHYNEQFF. The DNA of the CDR3 is TGTGCCAGCAGTTTATCTAGCGGGAGCCCCCACTACAATGAGCAGTTCTTC.

The rearrangement uses TRBV6-1 and TRBJ2-7, with 16 positions matching TRBD2. Germline CDR1 MNHNS, CDR2 SASEGT. CDR3 length: 15 residues. The V gene end was trimmed by 9 bases and the J gene end by 3 bases; junction bases not matched to a gene: 5. CDR3 residues: CASTGTSGGVYEQYF. In DNA form, the CDR3 reads TGTGCCAGTACCGGGACTAGCGGGGGGGTCTACGAGCAGTACTTC.

The V call is TRBV5-6, the J call TRBJ2-7; the D call may be TRBD1 or TRBD2 (6 bases each). Germline CDR1 and CDR2: SGHDT and YYEEEE. The CDR3 loop spans 14 amino acids. Trimming took 2 bases from V and 2 from J, leaving 11 bases between them. CDR3 sequence: CASSFEGGAYEQYF. CDR3 in DNA: TGTGCCAGCAGCTTCGAGGGGGGAGCCTACGAGCAGTACTTC.

CDR3 residues: CASSSPGTGTHEQYF. CDR3 DNA sequence: TGTGCCAGCAGTTCCCCCGGGACAGGGACCCACGAGCAGTACTTC. The V gene is TRBV6-6, the J gene TRBJ2-7; 9 bases are shared with TRBD1. Germline V gives CDR1 MNHNY, CDR2 SVGAGI (reference sequence). There are 15 residues in the CDR3. V lost 4 bases and J lost 5; bases outside the gene matches: 9.

This clone has only one observation. The V call is TRBV29-1, the J call TRBJ2-2; TRBD2 matches 7 bases. V lost 6 bases and J lost 6; bases outside the gene matches: 13. CDR1 is SQVTM and CDR2 is ANQGSEA in the germline V gene. This CDR3 is built from 15 residues. CDR3 loop: CSVMLAAWGSGELFF. CDR3 nucleotides: TGCAGCGTAATGCTAGCGGCCTGGGGGTCCGGGGAGCTGTTTTTT.

The chain links TRBV27 to TRBJ2-1; unclear D gene. V gave up 5 bases and J gave up 3 bases, with 11 bases separating them. The CDR3 runs 14 residues. Germline V gene sequence: CDR1 MNHEY, CDR2 SMNVEV (reference sequence). Here the CDR3 reads CASSTSTIYNEQFF. The DNA for the CDR3 is TGTGCCAGCAGTACCTCGACCATCTACAATGAGCAGTTCTTC.

The chain uses TRBV13 and TRBJ2-1; D remains unclear. The CDR3 loop spans 12 amino acids. Germline CDR1 PRHDT, CDR2 FYEKMQ (reference sequence). Trimming cost V 4 bases and J 9 bases, with 10 bases left between them. CDR3: CASSYGLSEQFF. The CDR3 DNA is TGTGCCAGCAGCTACGGCCTCAGTGAGCAGTTCTTC.

The CDR3 spells CASSSLPGQGTNGYTF. In nucleotides, the CDR3 is TGTGCCAGCAGCTCCTTACCGGGACAGGGTACAAATGGCTACACCTTC. The rearrangement uses TRBV5-4 and TRBJ1-2, with 9 bases identical to TRBD1. Germline CDR1 reads SGHNT; CDR2 reads YYREEE (reference sequence). The CDR3 totals 16 residues. Trimming at V came to 3 bases and at J to 6 bases, leaving 12 bases not matched to a gene.

The V call is TRBV6-5, the J call TRBJ2-7; possible D gene TRBD1, 6 bases. Germline V CDR1 and CDR2: MNHEY, SVGAGI. V lost 6 bases, J lost 1 base, and 16 bases lay in between. The CDR3 loop spans 15 amino acids. CDR3 sequence reads: CASSPTDGQSYEQYF. CDR3 in DNA: TGTGCCAGCAGCCCGACTGACGGACAGTCCTACGAGCAGTACTTC.

V and J are TRBV7-9 and TRBJ1-2; D not certain. Germline V gene data show CDR1 as SEHNR and CDR2 as FQNEAQ (reference sequence). V was cut by 0 bases and J by 8 bases, with 4 bases left in between. The CDR3 extends over 11 amino acids. The CDR3, as DNA: TGTGCCAGCAGCTTAGCCGCAGGCTACACCTTC. Translation gives CASSLAAGYTF.

The chain couples TRBV2 to TRBJ2-5, with 11 bases aligning to TRBD1. The ends lost 6 bases at V and 4 bases at J; junction bases unmatched: 4. Germline-derived CDR1 and CDR2 are SNHLY and FYNNEI. The CDR3 length is 14 residues. This chain's CDR3 is CASSPGTGGETQYF. DNA for the CDR3: TGTGCCAGCAGCCCTGGGACAGGGGGAGAGACCCAGTACTTC.